Following are 8 T cell receptor beta chains from one sample sequenced in a study of T cell responses to AZD1222 COVID-19 vaccine. The method was immunoSEQ multiplex PCR; TCRdb's version includes in-frame clones alone and lacks a portion of them. The table records under 100,000 clones, roughly 85% of them present only once. Sample: peripheral blood, taken 28 days after the second AZD1222 dose. The receptors were gathered from an adult who received the AZD1222 COVID-19 vaccine.

The chain couples TRBV7-2 to TRBJ1-2, with 9 bases lining up with TRBD1. The trim removed 1 base at V and 8 bases at J, leaving 5 bases unmatched. Germline loops: CDR1 SGHTA, CDR2 FQGNSA. CDR3 length: 14 amino acids. The CDR3 region is CASSLGDRVEGYTF. The CDR3 coding sequence is TGTGCCAGCAGCTTAGGGGACAGGGTAGAAGGCTACACCTTC.

This chain joins TRBV7-2 and TRBJ2-3, with no clear D. With 2 bases removed from V and 2 bases from J, the gap between germline ends came to 14 bases. Per the germline V gene, CDR1 is SGHTA and CDR2 is FQGNSA. The CDR3 runs 16 residues. CDR3 in DNA: TGTGCCAGCAGCTTAAGGGCACGGATAACCACAGATACGCAGTATTTT. Its translation is CASSLRARITTDTQYF.

The chain joins TRBV7-8 to TRBJ1-5; a possible D gene is TRBD1 (5 bases). The CDR3 runs to 14 residues. V was cut by 2 bases and J by 2 bases, with 7 bases left in between. Looked up from germline, CDR1 is SGHVS and CDR2 is FQNEAQ. The CDR3 protein is CASSLRQRNQPQHF. CDR3 DNA: TGTGCCAGCAGCTTACGACAGCGCAATCAGCCCCAGCATTTT.

CDR3: CASSQSLAESYEQYF. CDR3 sequence (DNA): TGTGCCAGCAGCCAGAGCCTAGCGGAGTCCTACGAGCAGTACTTC. The genes are TRBV4-2 and TRBJ2-7; 7 positions match TRBD2. Germline V gene lookup returns CDR1 LGHNA and CDR2 YNFKEQ. The length of the CDR3 is 15 residues. The V segment lost 3 bases and the J segment 1 base; nucleotides outside the gene matches: 6.

This rearrangement joins TRBV15 to TRBJ1-2; TRBD1 might be the D (6 bases). V was clipped by 4 bases and J by 2 bases, with 8 bases between them. Looked up from germline, CDR1 is LNHNV and CDR2 is YYDKDF (reference sequence). This CDR3 spans 13 amino acids. In nucleotides, the CDR3 is TGTGCCACCAGCAAAGGGGGGAACTATGGCTACACCTTC. Residues: CATSKGGNYGYTF.

The chain carries TRBV6-4 and TRBJ2-5; D may correspond to TRBD1 or TRBD2 (6 bases each). CDR1 and CDR2 from the germline V gene are MRHNA and SNTAGT. Deletions cut 3 bases from V and 5 bases from J, with 16 bases between. This CDR3 has 15 residues. The CDR3 region has the DNA TGTGCCAGCAGTGAATCGGGGGCCTTCGGTGAGACCCAGTACTTC. Translated, it gives CASSESGAFGETQYF.

As DNA, the CDR3 is TGTGCCAGTAGTATAGTTGGCAGGGGAGATTCACCCCTCCACTTT. Translating it yields CASSIVGRGDSPLHF. V usage is TRBV19 and J usage is TRBJ1-6; D may be TRBD1 (6 bases). Trimming shortened V by 1 base and J by 8 bases, and 12 bases separated the two germline ends. Germline V CDR1 and CDR2: LNHDA, SQIVND (reference sequence). The CDR3 runs 15 residues.

This clone was counted a single time. CDR3 residues: CSASFQANGQPQHF. The CDR3 coding sequence is TGCAGTGCTAGTTTTCAGGCAAACGGTCAGCCCCAGCATTTT. V gene TRBV20-1 combines with J gene TRBJ1-5; D uncertain. CDR1 is DFQATT and CDR2 is SNEGSKA in the germline V gene (reference sequence). V dropped 3 bases and J dropped 6 bases, with 15 bases sitting between them. The CDR3 consists of 14 residues.